The T cell receptor beta chain under discussion was sequenced for a study of cytomegalovirus exposure and HLA in healthy donors. General study results and limits: Sequencing likely generated an artifact that appeared as a cluster of highly shared sequence variants. Later examination showed HLA-associated TCR beta chains had greater clonal expansion than equally common others.

The primer mix had 60 Vbeta and 13 Jbeta primers. TCRdb's table, derived via immunoSEQ multiplex PCR, lists solely in-frame clones and lacks some. The table has about 240,000 clones, roughly four fifths seen once. This clone is a singleton in its sample. Its specificity is not known. The germline V gene has CDR1 SGHVS and CDR2 FNYEAQ. The CDR3 covers 16 residues. V gave up 4 bases and J gave up 0 bases; unmatched junction bases: 2. The receptor's source is a woman aged 55 to 70 in good health and CMV-seropositive. The V and J genes are TRBV7-6 and TRBJ1-6, with TRBD1 matching 8 bases. Material for sequencing was PBMCs. This chain's CDR3 is CASSSGGPSYNSPLHF. CDR3 in DNA: TGTGCCAGCAGCTCAGGGGGCCCCTCCTATAATTCACCCCTCCACTTT.